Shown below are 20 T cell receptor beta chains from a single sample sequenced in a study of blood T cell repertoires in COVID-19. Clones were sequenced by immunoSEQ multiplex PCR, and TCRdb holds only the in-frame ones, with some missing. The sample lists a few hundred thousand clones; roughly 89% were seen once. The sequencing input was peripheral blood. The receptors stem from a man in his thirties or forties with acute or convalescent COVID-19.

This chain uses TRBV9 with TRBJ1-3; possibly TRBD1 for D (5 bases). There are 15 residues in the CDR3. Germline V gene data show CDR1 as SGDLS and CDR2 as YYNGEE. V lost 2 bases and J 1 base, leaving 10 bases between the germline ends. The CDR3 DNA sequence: TGTGCCAGCAGCGTCGGGGGATTTTCTGGAAACACCATATATTTT. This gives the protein CASSVGGFSGNTIYF.

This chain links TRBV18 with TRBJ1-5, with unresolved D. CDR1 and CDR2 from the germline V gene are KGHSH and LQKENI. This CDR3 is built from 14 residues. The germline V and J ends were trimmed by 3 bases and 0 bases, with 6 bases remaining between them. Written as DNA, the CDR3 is TGTGCCAGCTCACCTCCGGGTAGCAATCAGCCCCAGCATTTT. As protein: CASSPPGSNQPQHF.

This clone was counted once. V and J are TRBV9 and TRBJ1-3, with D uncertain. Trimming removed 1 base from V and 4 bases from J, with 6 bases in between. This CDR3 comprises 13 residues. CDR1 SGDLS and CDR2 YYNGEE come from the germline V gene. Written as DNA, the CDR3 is TGTGCCAGCAGCGTATATTTCGGAAACACCATATATTTT. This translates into CASSVYFGNTIYF.

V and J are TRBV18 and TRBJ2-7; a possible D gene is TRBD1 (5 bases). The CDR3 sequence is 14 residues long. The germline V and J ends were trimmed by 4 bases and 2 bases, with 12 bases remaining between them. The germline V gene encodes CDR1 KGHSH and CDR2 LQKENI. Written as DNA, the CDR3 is TGTGCCAGCTCACGGCAGGGAAGTACCTACGAGCAGTACTTC. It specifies CASSRQGSTYEQYF.

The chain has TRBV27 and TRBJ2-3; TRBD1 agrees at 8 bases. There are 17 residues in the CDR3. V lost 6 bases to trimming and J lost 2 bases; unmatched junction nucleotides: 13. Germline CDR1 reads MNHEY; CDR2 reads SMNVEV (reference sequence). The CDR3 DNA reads TGTGCCAGCAGCCGGATGACTCAGGGGGCGCACACAGATACGCAGTATTTT. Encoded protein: CASSRMTQGAHTDTQYF.

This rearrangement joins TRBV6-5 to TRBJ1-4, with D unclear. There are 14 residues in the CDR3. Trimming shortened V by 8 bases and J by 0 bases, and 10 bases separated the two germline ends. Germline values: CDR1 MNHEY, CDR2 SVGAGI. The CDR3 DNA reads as TGTGCCAGCCGGGATGTGCCAACTAATGAAAAACTGTTTTTT. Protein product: CASRDVPTNEKLFF.

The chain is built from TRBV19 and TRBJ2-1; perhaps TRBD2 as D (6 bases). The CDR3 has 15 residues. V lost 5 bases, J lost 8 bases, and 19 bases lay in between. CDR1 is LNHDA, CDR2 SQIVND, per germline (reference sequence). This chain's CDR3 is CASSAGYSPSDEQFF. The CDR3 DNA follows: TGTGCCAGTAGTGCGGGATATAGCCCCTCGGATGAGCAGTTCTTC.

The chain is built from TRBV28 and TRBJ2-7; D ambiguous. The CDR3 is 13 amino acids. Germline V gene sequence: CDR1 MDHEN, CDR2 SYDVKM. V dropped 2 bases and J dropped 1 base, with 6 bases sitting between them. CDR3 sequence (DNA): TGTGCCAGCAGTTTACAGAATTCCTACGAGCAGTACTTC. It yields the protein CASSLQNSYEQYF.

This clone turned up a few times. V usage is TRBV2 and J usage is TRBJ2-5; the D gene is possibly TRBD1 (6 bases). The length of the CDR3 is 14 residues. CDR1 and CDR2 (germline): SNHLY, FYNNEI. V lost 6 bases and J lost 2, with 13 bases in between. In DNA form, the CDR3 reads TGTGCCAGCAGGAAAACAGGGATGCAAGAGACCCAGTACTTC. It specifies CASRKTGMQETQYF.

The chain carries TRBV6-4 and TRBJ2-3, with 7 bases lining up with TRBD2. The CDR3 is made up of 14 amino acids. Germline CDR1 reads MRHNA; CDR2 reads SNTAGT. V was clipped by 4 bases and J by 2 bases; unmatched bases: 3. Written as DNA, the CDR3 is TGTGCCAGCAGTGCTAGCGGATCCACAGATACGCAGTATTTT. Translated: CASSASGSTDTQYF.

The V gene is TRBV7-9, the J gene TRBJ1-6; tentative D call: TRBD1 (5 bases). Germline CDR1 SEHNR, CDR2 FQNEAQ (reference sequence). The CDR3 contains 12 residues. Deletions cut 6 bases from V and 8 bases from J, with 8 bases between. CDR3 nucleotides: TGTGCCAGCAGTGACAGCTATTCACCCCTCCACTTT. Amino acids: CASSDSYSPLHF.

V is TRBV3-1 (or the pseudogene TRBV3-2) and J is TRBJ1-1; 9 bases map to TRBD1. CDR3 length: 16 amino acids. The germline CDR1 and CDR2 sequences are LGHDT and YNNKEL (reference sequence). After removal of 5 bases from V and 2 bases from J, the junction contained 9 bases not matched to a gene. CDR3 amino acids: CASSRQPGQGNTEAFF. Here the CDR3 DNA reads TGTGCCAGCAGCAGACAGCCGGGACAGGGAAACACTGAAGCTTTCTTT.

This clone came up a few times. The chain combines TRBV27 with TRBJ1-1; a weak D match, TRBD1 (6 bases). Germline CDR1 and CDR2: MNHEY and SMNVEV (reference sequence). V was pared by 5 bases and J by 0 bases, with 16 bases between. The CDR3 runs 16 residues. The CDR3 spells CASSRGAGAMNTEAFF. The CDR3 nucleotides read TGTGCCAGCAGTCGGGGGGCAGGGGCGATGAACACTGAAGCTTTCTTT.

DNA for the CDR3: TGTGCCAGCACGGGGGTCACTGAAGCTTTCTTT. This encodes CASTGVTEAFF. The chain combines TRBV6-5 with TRBJ1-1, with D possibly being TRBD1 (5 bases). The germline V and J ends were trimmed by 7 bases and 4 bases, with 7 bases remaining between them. This CDR3 is built from 11 residues. Per the germline V gene, CDR1 is MNHEY and CDR2 is SVGAGI.

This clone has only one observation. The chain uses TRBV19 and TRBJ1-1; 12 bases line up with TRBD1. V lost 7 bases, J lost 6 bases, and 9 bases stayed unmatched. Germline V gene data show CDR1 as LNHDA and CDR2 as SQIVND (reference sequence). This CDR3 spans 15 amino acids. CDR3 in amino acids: CASMWDRGLSAEAFF. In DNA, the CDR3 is TGTGCCAGTATGTGGGACAGGGGGCTGAGCGCTGAAGCTTTCTTT.

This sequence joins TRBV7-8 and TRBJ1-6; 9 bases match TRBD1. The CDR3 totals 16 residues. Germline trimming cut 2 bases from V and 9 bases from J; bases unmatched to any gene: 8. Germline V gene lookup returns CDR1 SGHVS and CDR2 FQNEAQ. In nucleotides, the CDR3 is TGTGCCAGCAGCTTACCCTACAGGGGGCAGGGTTCACCCCTCCACTTT. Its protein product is CASSLPYRGQGSPLHF.

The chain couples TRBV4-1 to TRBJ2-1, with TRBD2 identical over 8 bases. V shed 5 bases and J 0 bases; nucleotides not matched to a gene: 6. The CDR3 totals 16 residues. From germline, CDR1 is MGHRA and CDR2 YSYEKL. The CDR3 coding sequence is TGCGCCAGCAGCAGCGGGAGAGGAGCCTCCTACAATGAGCAGTTCTTC. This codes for CASSSGRGASYNEQFF.

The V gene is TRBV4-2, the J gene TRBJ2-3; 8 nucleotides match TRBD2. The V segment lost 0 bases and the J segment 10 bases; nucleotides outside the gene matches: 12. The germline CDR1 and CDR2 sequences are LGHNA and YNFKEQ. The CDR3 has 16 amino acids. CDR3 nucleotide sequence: TGTGCCAGCAGCCAAGACTTGGGACTAGGGGACGGGGCGCAGTATTTT. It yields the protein CASSQDLGLGDGAQYF.

The DNA for the CDR3 is TGCGCCAGCAGCCTAGGACAGTCCCATTGGTACGAGCAGTACTTC. It specifies CASSLGQSHWYEQYF. The chain couples TRBV5-1 to TRBJ2-7; tentative D call: TRBD1 (6 bases). V dropped 4 bases and J dropped 4 bases, with 18 bases sitting between them. The CDR3 is 15 residues long. Germline V gene sequence: CDR1 SGHRS, CDR2 YFSETQ.

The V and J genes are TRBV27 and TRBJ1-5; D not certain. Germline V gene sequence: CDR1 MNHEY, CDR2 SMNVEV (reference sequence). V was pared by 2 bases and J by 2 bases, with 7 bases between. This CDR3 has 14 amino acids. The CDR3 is CASSLRGGNQPQHF. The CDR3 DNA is TGTGCCAGCAGTTTACGGGGTGGCAATCAGCCCCAGCATTTT.